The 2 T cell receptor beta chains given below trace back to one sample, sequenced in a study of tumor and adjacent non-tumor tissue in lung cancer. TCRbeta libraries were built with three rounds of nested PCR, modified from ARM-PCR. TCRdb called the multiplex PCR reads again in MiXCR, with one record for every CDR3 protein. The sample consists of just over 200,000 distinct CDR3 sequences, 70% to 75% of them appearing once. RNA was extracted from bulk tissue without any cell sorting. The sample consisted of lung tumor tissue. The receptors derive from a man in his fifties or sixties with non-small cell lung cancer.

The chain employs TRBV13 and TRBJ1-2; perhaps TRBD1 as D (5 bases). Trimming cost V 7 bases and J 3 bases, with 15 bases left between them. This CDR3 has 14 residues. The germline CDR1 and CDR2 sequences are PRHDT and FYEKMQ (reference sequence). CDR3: CASTQMGVHYGYTF. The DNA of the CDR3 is TGTGCCAGCACCCAGATGGGGGTGCACTATGGCTACACCTTC.

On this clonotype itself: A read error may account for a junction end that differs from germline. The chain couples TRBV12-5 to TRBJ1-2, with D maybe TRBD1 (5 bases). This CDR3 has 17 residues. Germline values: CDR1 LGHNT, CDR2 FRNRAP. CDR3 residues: CARGLATGTEANYGYTF. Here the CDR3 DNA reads TGTGCTCGTGGTTTGGCAACCGGGACGGAAGCTAACTATGGCTACACCTTC.